This T cell receptor beta chain was recorded in a study of shared clonotypes between healthy human individuals (dated by TCRdb to the early 2020s). Looking at the study overall: A couple of women and a few men aged 18 to 49 years were included in the cohort. For each donor, CD4 naive and CD4 memory were each run on three plates, CD8 naive on two plates, and CD8 memory on one plate. The study deeply sequenced blood TCR repertoires of about 5 healthy adults to estimate repertoire size and the extent of clonotype sharing between individuals. To increase sequencing depth and limit assay-specific biases, TCR repertoire library preparation and sequencing were carried out by different laboratories using diverse techniques. Each donor's leukapheresis produced roughly between roughly 0.94 and 9.5 billion PBMCs. Study-level results and caveats: The small number of donors limited the genetic and exposure-history diversity represented. Naive subsets generally had larger estimated clonotype richness than memory subsets did. Higher generation probabilities were observed for clonotypes shared by all four sorted-subset donors than for non-shared clonotypes. Sampling was limited to blood, and TCR repertoires in tissue likely differ from TCR repertoires in blood. Pairwise subsampling led to the expectation that sequencing depth would affect the degree of clonotype sharing among donors. Roughly 5% of naive CD4, around 3.5% of naive CD8, approximately 2.2% of memory CD4, and 0.35% to 0.4% of memory CD8 clonotypes were shared across a few donors. Even with the large sequencing depth, rarefaction of the sorted-subset datasets indicated that sequencing was incomplete.

With respect to this clone: Its antigen is unknown. It has no much larger one-base neighbor in the sample; base qualities were not kept.

Using the deep immunoSEQ assay, TCR CDR3 regions were amplified from genomic DNA by multiplex PCR. For each cell subset, the extracted genomic DNA was distributed evenly across all wells of several immunoSEQ 96-well plates, and each plate served as one replicate. For sorted subsets, 150 to 200 ng genomic DNA, equal to tens of thousands of T cell genomes, was loaded into each replicate PCR. The purified libraries were quantified using a Qubit 3.0 fluorometer, sized with a Bioanalyzer 2100, and then quantified again using the KAPA Library Quantification kit. Every immunoSEQ 96-well plate was sequenced on a separate single-read 150-cycle Illumina NextSeq 550 flow cell. For the original study's pipeline: The immunoSEQ output contained only junctional sequences without quality scores, so filtering could not match that applied to full-length reads. Sequences were annotated with PyIR, a Python wrapper for IgBLAST v1.9, using IMGT germline references to assign V/J genes and CDR3. Any read was removed if the V/J assignment was weak (E-value above 1e-6), the CDR3 was missing, or the read contained stop codons, out-of-frame junctions, or ambiguous translated residues. V3J clonotypes were defined as sequences sharing the same inferred V gene, J gene, and CDR3 amino acid sequence. To compute the percentage overlap between repertoires, the number of shared unique clonotypes was divided by the size of the smaller repertoire. Repertoire richness was assessed with RTK rarefaction, the Chao1 estimator, and Recon v2.1 estimates of unobserved clonotypes. Generation probabilities for all TCRbeta clonotypes obtained by the gDNA method from four donors were computed using OLGA. Entries here come from immuneACCESS through TCRdb and include only in-frame sequences with V and J called. Some clones fail to appear in such tables; in the studies checked, an unresolved V gene covers under half of the shortfall, and the cause of the remainder is unknown. From that table come the V and J calls and clone size; the DNA was used to work out D and trimming. A total of approximately 620,000 clones appear in this sample, about 96% of them only once. Of the sample, 0.055% to 0.07% is held by the ten largest clones.

Donors were healthy HIV-negative adults with no recently reported acute infections or vaccinations. All donors were Caucasian adults living in Nashville, Tennessee, USA. CD4+ T cells were enriched through magnetic negative selection, after which naive cells were positively selected on CD45RA and the remaining negative fraction served as the memory subset. Blood was collected by leukapheresis, and PBMCs were isolated by Ficoll-Histopaque density gradient centrifugation and then cryopreserved in liquid nitrogen vapor phase. Analytical flow cytometry was used to check the purity and quantity of each magnetically sorted T cell population. Genomic DNA was isolated from each sorted fraction and quantified by UV absorbance on a Nanodrop 2000c. The receptor was derived from a woman in her twenties or thirties in good health. The sequencing input was naive CD4+ T cells sorted from blood. The intended sense of this specimen's cell subset or site label: CD45RA+ positively selected.

The CDR3 in this case is CASSSTGLNEQYF. The nucleotides are TGTGCCAGCAGCTCGACAGGGCTCAACGAGCAGTACTTC. The receptor chain draws on TRBV5-6 and TRBJ2-7; TRBD1 lines up with 7 middle nucleotides. Ends trimmed: V by 3 bases, J by 5 bases; bases unmatched to a gene: 5. From the germline V gene, CDR1 is SGHDT and CDR2 is YYEEEE. The CDR3 starts with the cysteine, ends with the phenylalanine, and has 13 residues. Only the CDR3 portion is preserved as DNA: 39 bases, with reading frame beginning at the first base.